A single sample is the source of the 19 T cell receptor beta chains below, sequenced in a study of T cells in Graves' hyperthyroidism and ophthalmopathy. Regions amplified from RNA transcripts were the TCR beta CDR3 regions. With the HTBI primer set, the TCR CDR3 went through a first round of RT-PCR. TCRdb analysed the multiplex PCR reads with MiXCR anew, one entry per CDR3 protein. Here the sample spans roughly 570,000 distinct CDR3 sequences, around 16% being singletons. Sequencing was done on a sample of blood. The receptors derive from a woman under 40 with Graves' hyperthyroidism.

At least ten counts were recorded for this clonotype. V and J are TRBV28 and TRBJ2-1; 8 bases map to TRBD2. This CDR3 comprises 15 residues. Unmatched junction bases numbered 9, after V lost 6 bases and J lost 5 bases. Germline CDR1 reads MDHEN; CDR2 reads SYDVKM. The DNA of the CDR3 is TGTGCCAGCAGCCCACTAGCGGTACCCGACAATGAGCAGTTCTTC. It specifies CASSPLAVPDNEQFF.

This clonotype appeared many times. The CDR3 nucleotides are TGTGCCAGCGTGGCTGGGGAGAGTGAAAAACTGTTTTTT. This sequence encodes CASVAGESEKLFF. The V gene is TRBV28, the J gene TRBJ1-4; D is ambiguous. Germline V CDR1 and CDR2: MDHEN, SYDVKM. The CDR3 has 13 residues. V was pared by 8 bases and J by 7 bases, with 14 bases between.

This clonotype was seen repeatedly, ten times or more. The chain uses TRBV12-3 or TRBV12-4 and TRBJ2-3, with TRBD2 identical over 7 bases. CDR3 size: 14 residues. V shed 5 bases, J shed 6 bases, and the junction held 8 bases outside the gene matches. The CDR3: CASSPVAGVDTQYF. CDR3 DNA: TGTGCCAGCAGTCCCGTTGCGGGAGTGGATACGCAGTATTTT.

The chain recombines TRBV6-2 or TRBV6-3 with TRBJ2-1; D uncertain. CDR3 size: 12 residues. Germline V lookup: CDR1 MNHEY, CDR2 SVGEGT. Trimming cost V 2 bases and J 7 bases, with 6 bases left between them. In nucleotides, the CDR3 is TGTGCCAGCAGTTACGGCAGGAATGAGCAGTTCTTC. Amino acids: CASSYGRNEQFF.

The sample holds many counts of this clonotype. The chain is built from TRBV28 and TRBJ2-1; D is unclear. Germline CDR1 and CDR2: MDHEN and SYDVKM. The CDR3 runs 18 residues. Trimming removed 2 bases from V and 5 bases from J, with 22 bases in between. CDR3: CASSLIRQVRIPNNEQFF. CDR3 in DNA: TGTGCCAGCAGTTTAATCCGTCAGGTGCGAATCCCCAACAATGAGCAGTTCTTC.

The V gene is TRBV29-1, the J gene TRBJ2-2; D is possibly TRBD1 (6 bases). V was trimmed by 6 bases and J by 4 bases, leaving 15 bases between them. The germline V gene encodes CDR1 SQVTM and CDR2 ANQGSEA. The CDR3 spans 14 residues. The CDR3 DNA follows: TGCAGCGTGCGCAGGGGCCACGGCACCGGGGAGCTGTTTTTT. This gives the protein CSVRRGHGTGELFF.

In this sample, this clonotype turned up a few times. An end of the junction differs from the germline gene, which may be a read error. V and J are TRBV7-3 and TRBJ1-1; D may be TRBD1 (5 bases). Germline assignment: CDR1 SGHTA and CDR2 FQGTGA. The CDR3 runs 13 residues. CDR3: CASSLTGDTEALF. The CDR3 bases are TGTGCCAGCAGCCTTACAGGTGACACTGAAGCTCTCTTT.

The genes are TRBV6-5 and TRBJ2-2; D remains ambiguous. Per the germline V gene, CDR1 is MNHEY and CDR2 is SVGAGI. V lost 0 bases, J lost 0 bases, and 5 bases lay in between. The CDR3 loop spans 15 amino acids. In DNA, the CDR3 is TGTGCCAGCAGTTACTCAGACACGAACACCGGGGAGCTGTTTTTT. This codes for CASSYSDTNTGELFF.

This clonotype occurred many times. The rearrangement joins TRBV3-1 to TRBJ2-5; D possibly corresponds to TRBD1 (6 bases). The CDR3 runs 15 residues. V shed 0 bases and J shed 5 bases, with 13 bases lying between them. Germline V lookup: CDR1 LGHDT, CDR2 YNNKEL (reference sequence). The CDR3 loop is CASSQERGFLETQYF. The CDR3 DNA sequence: TGTGCCAGCAGCCAAGAAAGGGGGTTCCTGGAGACCCAGTACTTC.

This sequence joins TRBV6-2 or TRBV6-3 and TRBJ2-4; possibly TRBD2 for D (5 bases). Trimming left V 7 bases short and J 0 bases short, with 10 bases between. The CDR3 covers 14 residues. Germline V gene lookup returns CDR1 MNHEY and CDR2 SVGEGT. The CDR3 coding sequence is TGTGCCAGCACTCGAGGGCTAGCCAAAAACATTCAGTACTTC. The encoded protein is CASTRGLAKNIQYF.

This clonotype was seen ten or more times. This sequence joins TRBV7-9 and TRBJ1-1; D remains ambiguous. Trimming left V 5 bases short and J 4 bases short, with 14 bases between. The CDR3 contains 14 residues. CDR1 and CDR2 from the germline V gene are SEHNR and FQNEAQ (reference sequence). DNA for the CDR3: TGTGCCAGCAGCCCGGCTGGGGTAGGCACTGAAGCTTTCTTT. As protein: CASSPAGVGTEAFF.

This clonotype was seen at least ten times. The V gene is TRBV20-1, the J gene TRBJ2-1; D remains unclear. Deletions cut 1 base from V and 0 bases from J, with 7 bases between. The CDR3 loop spans 14 amino acids. The germline V gene has CDR1 DFQATT and CDR2 SNEGSKA (reference sequence). In nucleotides, the CDR3 is TGCAGTGCTAGAGGCAGCATCTCCTACAATGAGCAGTTCTTC. This codes for CSARGSISYNEQFF.

The chain joins TRBV7-8 to TRBJ1-3; TRBD1 is a possible D gene (5 bases). Between the trimmed V and J ends, which lost 5 bases and 0 bases, there was a span of 14 bases. CDR3 length: 16 amino acids. Germline CDR1 and CDR2: SGHVS and FQNEAQ. The CDR3 sequence: CASSKAPGLSGNTIYF. CDR3 sequence (DNA): TGTGCCAGCAGCAAAGCGCCAGGGCTCTCTGGAAACACCATATATTTT.

The V call is TRBV20-1, the J call TRBJ1-1; 10 nucleotides align to TRBD1. Germline V gene data show CDR1 as DFQATT and CDR2 as SNEGSKA (reference sequence). CDR3 length: 13 residues. V shed 6 bases and J 3 bases; nucleotides not matched to a gene: 4. This CDR3 is CSATDRGDTEAFF. The DNA for the CDR3 is TGCAGTGCAACGGACAGGGGGGACACTGAAGCTTTCTTT.

This clonotype was found many times. The chain is built from TRBV20-1 and TRBJ2-7, with 9 bases lining up with TRBD2. The CDR3 has 14 amino acids. Looked up from germline, CDR1 is DFQATT and CDR2 is SNEGSKA (reference sequence). Unmatched junction bases numbered 6, after V lost 6 bases and J lost 0 bases. The CDR3 DNA reads as TGCAGTGCAAAACTAGCGGGCAGCTCCTACGAGCAGTACTTC. Residues: CSAKLAGSSYEQYF.

This clonotype has ten or more counts. The chain uses TRBV30 and TRBJ2-5, with 9 bases lining up with TRBD2. The germline V gene has CDR1 GTSNPN and CDR2 SVGIG (reference sequence). There are 15 residues in the CDR3. V shed 1 base, J shed 5 bases, and the junction held 8 bases outside the gene matches. The CDR3: CAWSAGGAGGETQYF. DNA of the CDR3: TGTGCCTGGAGTGCGGGAGGTGCGGGAGGGGAGACCCAGTACTTC.

This clonotype was counted a few times. This chain uses TRBV28 with TRBJ2-2; perhaps TRBD2 as D (6 bases). CDR1 and CDR2 from the germline V gene are MDHEN and SYDVKM. Trimming pared 2 bases from V and 6 bases from J, leaving 13 bases between. This CDR3 is built from 15 residues. The CDR3 sequence: CASSLTGVSAGELFF. As DNA, the CDR3 is TGTGCCAGCAGTTTAACGGGAGTGAGCGCCGGGGAGCTGTTTTTT.

The V gene is TRBV2, the J gene TRBJ2-7, with 8 bases lining up with TRBD1. Germline V gene data show CDR1 as SNHLY and CDR2 as FYNNEI. V was clipped by 11 bases and J by 2 bases; unmatched bases: 8. The CDR3 has 13 residues. The chain's CDR3 is CAGGDRMTYEQYF. The CDR3 DNA reads TGTGCCGGAGGGGACAGGATGACCTACGAGCAGTACTTC.

This clonotype was counted ten times or more. V and J are TRBV12-3 or TRBV12-4 and TRBJ1-3; D is uncertain. CDR3 length: 15 residues. V was cut by 5 bases and J by 2 bases, with 13 bases left in between. CDR3 region: CASSPGGLAGNTIYF. CDR3 bases: TGTGCCAGCAGTCCCGGTGGCCTCGCTGGAAACACCATATATTTT.